These 20 T cell receptor beta chains came from one sample sequenced in a study of CD8+ T cells in alopecia areata. Once RNA had been extracted, it was reverse transcribed into cDNA to act as the sequencing template. TCRdb keeps only in-frame clones here, not all; method: immunoSEQ multiplex PCR. The sample has around 2,100 clones, none seen only once; the top ten hold under 65%. The sequencing sample was made of lesional skin. The receptors were sampled from a C3H/HeJ mouse with alopecia areata. This strain has MHC haplotype H2-k.

This clone was observed many times. This sequence is one base from a far larger clone and is likely a read error. The genes are named according to mouse. The read ends 4 residues before the CDR3 terminus; that terminus is restored from the germline J gene. The chain recombines TRBV13-3 with TRBJ2-4, with 9 bases aligning to TRBD1. This CDR3 spans 12 amino acids. Germline CDR1 reads NNHDY; CDR2 reads SYVADS. The CDR3 region is CASTDRGNTLYF. Incomplete CDR3 DNA: TGTGCCAGCACGGACAGGGGAAAC.

This clone was detected ten times or more. Gene names are mouse gene names. The missing CDR3 end, 4 residues past where the read stops, is filled in from the germline J gene. J is TRBJ1-1 and V is TRBV13-1; TRBD1 is a possible D gene (5 bases). Germline-derived CDR1 and CDR2 are NSHNY and SYGAGN. This CDR3 has 14 residues. Trimming took off 0 bases at V and 3 bases at J, with 9 bases between the two ends. The CDR3 here is CASSDVWGDTEVFF. The sequenced CDR3 bases are TGTGCCAGCAGTGATGTCTGGGGGGACACA.

This clone was found many times. The listed genes are named as in mouse. The read terminates 4 residues ahead of where the CDR3 ends, so the germline J gene completes it. V and J are TRBV13-2 and TRBJ2-7; the match to TRBD2 covers 10 bases. The CDR3 is 14 amino acids. Germline-derived CDR1 and CDR2 are NNHNN and SYGAGS (reference sequence). The ends lost 5 bases at V and 0 bases at J; junction bases unmatched: 2. Here the CDR3 reads CASGRTGGSYEQYF. CDR3 DNA, as far as it was read: TGTGCCAGCGGACGGACTGGGGGCTCCTAT.

This clone was recorded at least ten times. Genes and germline are mouse. Sequencing ends 4 residues short of the CDR3 end; the germline J gene provides the rest. The chain employs TRBV1 and TRBJ2-7; TRBD2 agrees at 7 bases. V shed 0 bases and J 3 bases; nucleotides not matched to a gene: 5. This CDR3 region has 15 residues. Germline CDR1 is NSQYPW and CDR2 is LRSPGD (reference sequence). CDR3 sequence reads: CTCSADPLGGYEQYF. The part of the CDR3 DNA that was read is TGCACCTGCAGTGCAGATCCTTTGGGGGGCTAT. The full variable domain, rest sourced from reference TRBV1 and TRBJ2-7, is VTLLEQNPRWRLVPRGQAVNLRCILKNSQYPWMSWYQQDLQKQLQWLFTLRSPGDKEVKSLPGADYLATRVTDTELRLQVANMSQGRTLYCTCSADPLGGYEQYFGPGTRLTVL.

This clone was recorded many times. Gene names and germline match the mouse. CDR3 DNA (partial): TGTGCCACAAGGAAGGGGGGCGACACCGGG. It translates to CATRKGGDTG. The entire CDR3 protein reads CATRKGGDTGQLYF. The V gene is TRBV5, the J gene TRBJ2-2; weak D call: TRBD2 (7 bases). The CDR3 extends 4 residues past the end of the read, so its final part is completed from the germline J gene. Germline CDR1 LGHNA, CDR2 YNLKQL (reference sequence). This CDR3 comprises 14 residues. V lost 10 bases and J 3 bases, leaving 15 bases between the germline ends.

This clone has more than one count but fewer than ten. Compared with germline, one end of the junction differs, possibly owing to a read error. The genes are named according to mouse. The read ends 4 residues before the CDR3 terminus; that terminus is restored from the germline J gene. J is TRBJ2-5 and V is TRBV13-1, with a tentative D call TRBD1 (6 bases). CDR3 length: 14 residues. CDR1 and CDR2 from the germline V gene are NSHNY and SYGAGN. CDR3 sequence: CASGEGTKQDTQYF. The covered CDR3 bases are TGTGCCAGCGGTGAAGGGACAAAGCAAGAC.

This clone was seen ten or more times. The genes and germline here are from mouse. The read is 4 residues too short to cover the CDR3 end, so that end is filled in from the germline J gene. The V and J genes are TRBV1 and TRBJ2-7; 9 bases are shared with TRBD2. Per germline, CDR1 NSQYPW and CDR2 LRSPGD (reference sequence). The CDR3 has 16 amino acids. V trimming: 0 bases; J trimming: 3 bases; junction bases outside the gene matches: 6. The CDR3 spells CTCSADRYWGDYEQYF. The DNA read from the CDR3 is TGCACCTGCAGTGCAGATCGCTACTGGGGGGACTAT.

This clone has at least ten counts. The gene names here belong to mouse. The CDR3 is cut off 4 residues early in the read; its end comes from the germline J gene. V usage is TRBV29 and J usage is TRBJ2-1; 13 nucleotides align to TRBD2. In germline, CDR1 is MSHET, CDR2 SYDVDS. The CDR3 is 18 residues long. V was clipped by 6 bases and J by 0 bases; unmatched bases: 8. CDR3 DNA (partial): TGTGCTAGCAGGCTTGGGGGACTGGGGGGGGATAACTATGCT. Translation: CASRLGGLGGDNYA. The full CDR3 sequence reads CASRLGGLGGDNYAEQFF.

For this clone: With a far larger clone one base away, a read error is the likely cause. Mouse gene names apply. Read sequence stops 4 residues before the CDR3 end, and the germline J gene provides the missing end. The chain is built from TRBV16 and TRBJ2-5; TRBD2 agrees at 7 bases. The CDR3 has 17 residues. Germline V CDR1 and CDR2: SGHSA, FRNQAP. Germline trimming cut 0 bases from V and 0 bases from J; bases unmatched to any gene: 6. The CDR3 loop is CASSLDRCWGNQDTQYF. CDR3 DNA, as far as it was read: TGTGCAAGCAGCTTAGATCGATGCTGGGGGAACCAAGAC.

Note on this clone: Gene names refer to mouse genes. The CDR3 extends 4 residues past the end of the read, so its final part is completed from the germline J gene. The chain employs TRBV29 and TRBJ2-7, with D perhaps matching TRBD1 (5 bases). V was clipped by 5 bases and J by 3 bases, with 5 bases between them. Germline assignment: CDR1 MSHET and CDR2 SYDVDS. The CDR3 covers 11 residues. The CDR3 sequence is CASSDSYEQYF. The sequenced CDR3 bases are TGTGCTAGCAGTGACAGCTAT.

This clone has a count of ten or more. These gene names are mouse names. The DNA read from the CDR3 is TGTGCCAGCAGTTTCACACAAGAC. Its protein product is CASSFTQD. The complete CDR3 protein is CASSFTQDTQYF. This chain connects TRBV14 to TRBJ2-5; D call uncertain. The read is 4 residues too short to cover the CDR3 end, so that end is filled in from the germline J gene. The CDR3 has 12 amino acids. From germline, CDR1 is SGHDT and CDR2 FRDEAV. Trimming took 1 base from V and 3 from J, leaving 3 bases between them.

Turning to this clone: Any gene name here is a mouse gene name. The CDR3 end is not reached by the read, which stops 4 residues before it; the germline J gene fills it in. This chain links TRBV13-2 with TRBJ2-5, with a tentative D call TRBD1 (5 bases). The germline V gene has CDR1 NNHNN and CDR2 SYGAGS (reference sequence). This CDR3 has 13 amino acids. Trimming shortened V by 1 base and J by 2 bases, and 5 bases separated the two germline ends. The covered CDR3 bases are TGTGCCAGCGGTGATAGGGGCCAAGAC. Its translation is CASGDRGQD. The whole CDR3 protein reads CASGDRGQDTQYF.

This clone was recorded a few times. Gene names follow the mouse nomenclature. The observed sequence ends 4 residues before the CDR3 terminus, with the missing tail filled in from the germline J gene. This chain connects TRBV17 to TRBJ2-7, with D possibly TRBD2 on 7 matching bases. CDR1 and CDR2 from the germline V gene are MNHDT and YYDKIL. V dropped 1 base and J dropped 0 bases, with 16 bases sitting between them. The CDR3 contains 17 residues. Incomplete CDR3 DNA: TGTGCTAGCAGTAGAGGGCCCGGGGGGCCGAGCTCCTAT. Translating gives CASSRGPGGPSSY. The whole CDR3 protein is CASSRGPGGPSSYEQYF.

By sample share, this clone is medium-sized. The genes and germline here are from mouse. The CDR3 end lies 4 residues beyond the end of the read and is filled in from the germline J gene. The chain has TRBV19 and TRBJ2-5; D is possibly TRBD2 (5 bases). The CDR3 consists of 11 residues. From germline, CDR1 is FNHDT and CDR2 SITEND (reference sequence). CDR3 bases read: TGTGCCAGCAGGTCTGGGGAC. Translation gives CASRSGD. In full, the CDR3 reads CASRSGDTQYF. The full variable domain, rest sourced from reference TRBV19 and TRBJ2-5, is GGIITQTPKFLIGQEGQKLTLKCQQNFNHDTMYWYRQDSGKGLRLIYYSITENDLQKGDLSEGYDASREKKSSFSLTVTSAQKNEMAVFLCASRSGDTQYFGPGTRLLVL.

Ten or more counts support this clone. Each gene name is a mouse one. The read finishes 4 residues shy of the CDR3 end, and the germline J gene is used to complete it. This sequence joins TRBV1 and TRBJ2-5; TRBD2 aligns across 11 bases. The CDR3 contains 14 residues. CDR1 is NSQYPW, CDR2 LRSPGD, per germline (reference sequence). Incomplete CDR3 DNA: TGCACCTGCAGTCCGGACTGGGGGGAAGAC. It specifies CTCSPDWGED. The entire CDR3 is CTCSPDWGEDTQYF.

This clone was counted at least ten times. Gene and germline names: mouse. This CDR3 is CASSGGQGPYEQYF. The sequenced CDR3 bases are TGTGCCAGCAGTGGGGGACAGGGGCCCTAT. The chain links TRBV13-1 to TRBJ2-7, with TRBD1 matching 10 bases. The read halts 4 residues ahead of the CDR3 end, with the missing end drawn from the germline J gene. Germline values: CDR1 NSHNY, CDR2 SYGAGN. The CDR3 loop spans 14 amino acids. Trimming at V came to 3 bases and at J to 2 bases, leaving 2 bases not matched to a gene.

About this clone itself: With only one base between it and a far larger clone, this is likely a read error. Gene names refer to mouse genes. Sequencing ends 4 residues short of the CDR3 end; the germline J gene provides the rest. This chain links TRBV17 with TRBJ2-5; TRBD1 might be the D (6 bases). The germline V gene has CDR1 MNHDT and CDR2 YYDKIL. CDR3 length equals 14 residues. The covered CDR3 bases are TGTGCTAGCAGTAGATTGTACAGGGAAGAC. The encoded protein is CASSRLYRED. The complete CDR3 protein is CASSRLYREDTQYF.

This clone ranks as medium-sized. Genes and germline come from the mouse. The CDR3 protein is CTCSAGTDEQYF. The CDR3 DNA, read in part, is TGCACCTGCAGTGCAGGAACAGAT. This rearrangement joins TRBV1 to TRBJ2-7, with D uncertain. The read gets to within 4 residues of the CDR3 end, and the germline J gene fills in the rest. This CDR3 region has 12 residues. Germline CDR1 reads NSQYPW; CDR2 reads LRSPGD (reference sequence).

This clone was detected ten times or more. Genes and germline are mouse. Coverage ceases 4 residues before the CDR3 finishes, and the germline J gene fills in the end. This chain connects TRBV13-1 to TRBJ2-4; 7 positions agree with TRBD1. Trimming removed 2 bases from V and 0 bases from J; junction bases left unmatched: 0. The germline CDR1 and CDR2 sequences are NSHNY and SYGAGN. The CDR3 contains 14 residues. The DNA read from the CDR3 is TGTGCCAGCAGTGAGGGACAGAGTCAAAAC. Its translation is CASSEGQSQN. The entire CDR3 sequence reads CASSEGQSQNTLYF.

This clone was observed at least ten times. TCRdb lists a protein that is different at residue 11 from the translated DNA; the protein given here uses the DNA translation. Mouse names are used for the genes. The read ends 3 residues shy of where the CDR3 ends; the end is completed using the germline J gene. The chain couples TRBV13-2 to TRBJ1-6; the D is unclear. TRBJ1-6 is designated an ORF whose function remains uncertain. This CDR3 region has 14 residues. Looked up from germline, CDR1 is NNHNN and CDR2 is SYGAGS (reference sequence). V lost 2 bases and J 4 bases, leaving 7 bases between the germline ends. The CDR3 DNA, read in part, is TGTGCCAGCGGTGAATACAGATATAATTCGCCC. Amino acids: CASGEYRYNSP. The CDR3 as a whole reads CASGEYRYNSPLYF.